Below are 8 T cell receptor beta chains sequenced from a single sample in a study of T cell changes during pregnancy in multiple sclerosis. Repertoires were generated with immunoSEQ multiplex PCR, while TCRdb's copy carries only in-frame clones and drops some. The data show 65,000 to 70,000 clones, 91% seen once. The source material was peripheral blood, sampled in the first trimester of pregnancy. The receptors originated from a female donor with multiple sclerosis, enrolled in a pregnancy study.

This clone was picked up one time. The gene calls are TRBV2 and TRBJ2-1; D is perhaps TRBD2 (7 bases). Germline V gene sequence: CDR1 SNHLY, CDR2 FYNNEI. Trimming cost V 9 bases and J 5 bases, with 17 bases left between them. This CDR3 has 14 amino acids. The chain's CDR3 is CARGGPGADNEQFF. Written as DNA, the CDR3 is TGTGCCAGGGGGGGGCCAGGGGCGGACAATGAGCAGTTCTTC.

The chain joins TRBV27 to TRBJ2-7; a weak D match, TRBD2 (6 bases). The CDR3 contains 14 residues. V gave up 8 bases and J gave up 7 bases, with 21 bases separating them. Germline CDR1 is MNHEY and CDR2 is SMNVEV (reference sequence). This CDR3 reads CASSTSGTPLEQYF. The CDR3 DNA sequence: TGTGCCAGCTCTACTTCCGGGACTCCCTTAGAGCAGTACTTC.

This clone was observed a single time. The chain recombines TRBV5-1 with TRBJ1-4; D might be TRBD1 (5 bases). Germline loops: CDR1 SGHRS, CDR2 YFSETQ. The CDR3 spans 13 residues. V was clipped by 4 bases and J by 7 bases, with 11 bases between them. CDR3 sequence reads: CASSAPDSEKLFF. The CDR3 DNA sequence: TGCGCCAGCAGCGCACCCGACAGTGAAAAACTGTTTTTT.

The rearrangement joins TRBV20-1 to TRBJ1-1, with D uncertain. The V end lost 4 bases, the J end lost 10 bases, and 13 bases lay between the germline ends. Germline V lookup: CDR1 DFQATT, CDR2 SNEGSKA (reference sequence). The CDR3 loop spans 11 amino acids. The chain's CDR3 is CSATYVARAFF. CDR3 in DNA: TGCAGTGCTACATATGTAGCTAGAGCTTTCTTT.

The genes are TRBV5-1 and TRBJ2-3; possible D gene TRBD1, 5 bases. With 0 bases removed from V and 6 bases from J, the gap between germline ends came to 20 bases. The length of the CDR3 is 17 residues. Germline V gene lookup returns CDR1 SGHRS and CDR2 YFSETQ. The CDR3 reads CASSLGLDRSTDDTQYF. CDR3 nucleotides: TGCGCCAGCAGCTTGGGGTTAGACAGATCCACGGACGATACGCAGTATTTT.

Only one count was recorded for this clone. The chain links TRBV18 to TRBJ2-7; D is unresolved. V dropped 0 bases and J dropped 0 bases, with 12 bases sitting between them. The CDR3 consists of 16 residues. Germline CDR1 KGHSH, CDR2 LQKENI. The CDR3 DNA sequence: TGTGCCAGCTCACCACCCCGTGGTATGAGCTCCTACGAGCAGTACTTC. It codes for CASSPPRGMSSYEQYF.

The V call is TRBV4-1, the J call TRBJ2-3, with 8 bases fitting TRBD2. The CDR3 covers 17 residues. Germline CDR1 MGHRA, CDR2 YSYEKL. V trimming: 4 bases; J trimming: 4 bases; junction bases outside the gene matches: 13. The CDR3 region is CASSPSDRTSIPDTQYF. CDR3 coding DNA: TGCGCCAGCAGCCCTAGTGACCGGACTAGCATCCCAGATACGCAGTATTTT.

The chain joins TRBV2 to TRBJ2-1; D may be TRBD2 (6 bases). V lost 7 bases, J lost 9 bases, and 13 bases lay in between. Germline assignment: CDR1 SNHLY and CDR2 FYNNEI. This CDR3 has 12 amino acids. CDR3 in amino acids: CASTLTSSEQFF. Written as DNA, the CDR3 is TGTGCCAGCACCCTGACTAGTTCTGAGCAGTTCTTC.